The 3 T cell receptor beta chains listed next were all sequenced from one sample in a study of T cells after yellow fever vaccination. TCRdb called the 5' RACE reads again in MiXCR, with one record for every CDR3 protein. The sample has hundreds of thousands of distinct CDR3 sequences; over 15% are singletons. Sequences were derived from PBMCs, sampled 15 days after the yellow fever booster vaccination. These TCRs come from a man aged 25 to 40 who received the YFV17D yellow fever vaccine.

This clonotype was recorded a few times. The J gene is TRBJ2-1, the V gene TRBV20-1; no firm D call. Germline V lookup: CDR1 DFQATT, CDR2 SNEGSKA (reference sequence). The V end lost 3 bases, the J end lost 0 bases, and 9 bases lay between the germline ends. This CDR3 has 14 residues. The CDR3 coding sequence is TGCAGTGCTAGGGACGTGAGCTCCTACAATGAGCAGTTCTTC. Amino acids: CSARDVSSYNEQFF.

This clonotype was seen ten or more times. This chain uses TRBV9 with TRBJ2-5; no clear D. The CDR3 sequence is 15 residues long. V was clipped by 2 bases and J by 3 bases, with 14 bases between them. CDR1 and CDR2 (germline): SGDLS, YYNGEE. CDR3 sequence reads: CASSVTLQAEETQYF. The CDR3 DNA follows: TGTGCCAGCAGCGTGACCCTCCAGGCAGAAGAGACCCAGTACTTC.

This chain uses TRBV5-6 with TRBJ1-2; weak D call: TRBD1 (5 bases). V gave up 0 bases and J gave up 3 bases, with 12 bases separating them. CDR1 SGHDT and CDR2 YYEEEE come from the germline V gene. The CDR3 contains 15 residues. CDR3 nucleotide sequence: TGTGCCAGCAGCTTGGACGGGCGAGGGGACTATGGCTACACCTTC. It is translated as CASSLDGRGDYGYTF.